The 5 T cell receptor beta chains presented below share a single source sample, sequenced in a study of shared clonotypes between healthy human individuals. The repertoire was sequenced with immunoSEQ multiplex PCR; TCRdb's copy has only in-frame clones and lacks some. The sample shows around 2.5 million clones, 90% to 95% of them seen only once. The sequencing input was naive CD4+ T cells from PBMCs. The subset was: CD45RA+ positively selected. The origin of the receptors is a man aged 18 to 30 in good health. Some clones in this sample may be carry-over from other donors' samples.

The chain uses TRBV27 and TRBJ1-1; D ambiguous. V was clipped by 6 bases and J by 1 base, with 12 bases between them. The CDR3 is 14 amino acids. The germline V gene encodes CDR1 MNHEY and CDR2 SMNVEV (reference sequence). CDR3 sequence: CASSRIDKNTEAFF. CDR3 sequence (DNA): TGTGCCAGCAGCCGAATCGATAAGAACACTGAAGCTTTCTTT.

About this clone itself: In the same sample, other DNA sequences code for this CDR3. V gene TRBV28 combines with J gene TRBJ2-7; D is unclear. V gave up 5 bases and J gave up 0 bases, with 14 bases separating them. The V gene's germline CDR1 is MDHEN and CDR2 SYDVKM. The CDR3 spans 15 residues. CDR3 in amino acids: CASSPGPLSSYEQYF. CDR3 coding DNA: TGTGCCAGCAGTCCCGGGCCGTTGAGCTCCTACGAGCAGTACTTC.

The gene calls are TRBV19 and TRBJ2-1; TRBD1 or TRBD2 may be the D gene (6 bases each). Germline assignment: CDR1 LNHDA and CDR2 SQIVND (reference sequence). The CDR3 covers 15 residues. The V end lost 5 bases, the J end lost 3 bases, and 14 bases lay between the germline ends. The CDR3 is CASSQGGTLYNEQFF. DNA of the CDR3: TGTGCCAGTAGTCAAGGGGGGACTCTCTACAATGAGCAGTTCTTC.

The chain couples TRBV2 to TRBJ1-5; possibly TRBD1 for D (6 bases). The V gene lost 8 bases and the J gene lost 1 base, with 9 bases spanning the gap. This CDR3 is 13 amino acids long. CDR1 and CDR2 from the germline V gene are SNHLY and FYNNEI. The CDR3 reads CASEGGSNQPQHF. In nucleotides, the CDR3 is TGTGCCAGCGAGGGGGGAAGCAATCAGCCCCAGCATTTT.

This chain links TRBV28 with TRBJ1-1; D possibly corresponds to TRBD1 (5 bases). This CDR3 region has 13 residues. Between the trimmed V and J ends, which lost 8 bases and 10 bases, there was a span of 20 bases. Germline CDR1 reads MDHEN; CDR2 reads SYDVKM. The CDR3 loop reads CASAGEAGGAAFF. The CDR3 DNA sequence: TGTGCCAGCGCCGGGGAGGCTGGGGGAGCAGCTTTCTTT.